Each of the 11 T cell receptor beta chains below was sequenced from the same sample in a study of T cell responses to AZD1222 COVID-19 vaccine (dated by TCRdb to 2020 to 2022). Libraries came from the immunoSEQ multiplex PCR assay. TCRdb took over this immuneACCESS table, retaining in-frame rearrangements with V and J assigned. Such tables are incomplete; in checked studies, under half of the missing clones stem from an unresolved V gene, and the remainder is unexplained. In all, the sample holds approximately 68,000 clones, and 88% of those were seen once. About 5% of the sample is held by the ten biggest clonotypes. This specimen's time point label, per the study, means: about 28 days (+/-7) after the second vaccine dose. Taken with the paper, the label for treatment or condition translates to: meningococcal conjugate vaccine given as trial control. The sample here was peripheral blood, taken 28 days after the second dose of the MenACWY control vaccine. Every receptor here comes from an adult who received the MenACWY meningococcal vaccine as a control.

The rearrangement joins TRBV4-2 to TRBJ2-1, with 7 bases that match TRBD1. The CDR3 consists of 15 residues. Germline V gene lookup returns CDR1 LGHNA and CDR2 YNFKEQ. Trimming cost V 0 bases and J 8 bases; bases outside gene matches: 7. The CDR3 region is CASSQDGTGADEQFF. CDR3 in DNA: TGTGCCAGCAGCCAAGACGGAACAGGGGCCGATGAGCAGTTCTTC.

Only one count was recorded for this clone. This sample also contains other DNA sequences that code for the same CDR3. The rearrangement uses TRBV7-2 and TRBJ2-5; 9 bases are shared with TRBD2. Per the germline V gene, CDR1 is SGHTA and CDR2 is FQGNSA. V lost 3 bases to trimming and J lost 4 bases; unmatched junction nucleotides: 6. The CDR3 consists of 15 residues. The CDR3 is CASSFQAGGGETQYF. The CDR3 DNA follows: TGTGCCAGCAGCTTCCAAGCGGGGGGTGGAGAGACCCAGTACTTC.

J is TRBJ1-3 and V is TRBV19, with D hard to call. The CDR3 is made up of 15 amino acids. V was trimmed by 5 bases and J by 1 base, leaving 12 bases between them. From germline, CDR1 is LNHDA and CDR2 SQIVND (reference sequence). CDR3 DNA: TGTGCCAGTAGTTCCTACCCATCTTCTGGAAACACCATATATTTT. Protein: CASSSYPSSGNTIYF.

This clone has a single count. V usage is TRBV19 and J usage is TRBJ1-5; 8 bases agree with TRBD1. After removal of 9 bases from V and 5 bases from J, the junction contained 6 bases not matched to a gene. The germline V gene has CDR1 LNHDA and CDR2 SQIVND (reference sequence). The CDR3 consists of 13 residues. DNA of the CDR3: TGTGCCAGCCAGGACAGGGCTGATCAGCCCCAGCATTTT. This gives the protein CASQDRADQPQHF.

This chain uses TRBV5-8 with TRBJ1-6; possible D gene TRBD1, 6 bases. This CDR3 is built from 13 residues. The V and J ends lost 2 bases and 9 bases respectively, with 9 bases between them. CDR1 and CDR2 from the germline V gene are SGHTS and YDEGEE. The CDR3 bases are TGTGCCAGCAGCTTCGACAGGTTTTCACCCCTCCACTTT. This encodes CASSFDRFSPLHF.

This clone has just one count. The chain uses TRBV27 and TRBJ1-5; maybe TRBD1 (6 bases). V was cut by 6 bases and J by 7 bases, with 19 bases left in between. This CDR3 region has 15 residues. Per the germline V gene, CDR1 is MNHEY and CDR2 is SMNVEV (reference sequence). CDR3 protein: CASSPTGGLEQPQHF. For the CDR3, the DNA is TGTGCCAGCAGCCCTACGGGGGGCCTGGAGCAGCCCCAGCATTTT.

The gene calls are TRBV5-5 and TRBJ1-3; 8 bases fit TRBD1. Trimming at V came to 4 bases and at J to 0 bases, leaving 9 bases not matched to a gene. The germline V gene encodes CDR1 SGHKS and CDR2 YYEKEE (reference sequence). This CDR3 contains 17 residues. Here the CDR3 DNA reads TGTGCCAGCAGCGAAGCAGGGGGCCTTAACTCTGGAAACACCATATATTTT. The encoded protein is CASSEAGGLNSGNTIYF.

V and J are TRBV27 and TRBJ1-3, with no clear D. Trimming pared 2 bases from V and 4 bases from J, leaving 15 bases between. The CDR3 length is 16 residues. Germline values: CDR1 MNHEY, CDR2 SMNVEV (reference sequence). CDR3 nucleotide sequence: TGTGCCAGCAGTTTACTCGGACCGAGGCCCGGAAACACCATATATTTT. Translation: CASSLLGPRPGNTIYF.

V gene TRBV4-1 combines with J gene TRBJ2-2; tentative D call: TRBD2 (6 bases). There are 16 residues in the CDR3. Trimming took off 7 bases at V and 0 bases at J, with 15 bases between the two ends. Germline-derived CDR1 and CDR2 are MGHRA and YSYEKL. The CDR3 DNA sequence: TGCGCCAGCAACCCAGGTCCGGGGGCGAACACCGGGGAGCTGTTTTTT. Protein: CASNPGPGANTGELFF.

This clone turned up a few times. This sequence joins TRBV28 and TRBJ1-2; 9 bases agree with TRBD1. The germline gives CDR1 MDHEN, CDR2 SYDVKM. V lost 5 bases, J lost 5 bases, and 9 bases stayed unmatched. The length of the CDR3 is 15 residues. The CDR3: CASSNPQGAIYGYTF. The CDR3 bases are TGTGCCAGCAGTAACCCACAGGGGGCAATATATGGCTACACCTTC.

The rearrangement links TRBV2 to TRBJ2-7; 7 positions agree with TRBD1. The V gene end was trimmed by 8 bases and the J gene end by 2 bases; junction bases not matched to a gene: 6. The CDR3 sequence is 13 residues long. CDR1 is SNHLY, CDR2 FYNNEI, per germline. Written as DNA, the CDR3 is TGTGCCAGCCAGACAGGGTGGACCTACGAGCAGTACTTC. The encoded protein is CASQTGWTYEQYF. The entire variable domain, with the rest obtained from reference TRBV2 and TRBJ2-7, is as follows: EPEVTQTPSHQVTQMGQEVILRCVPISNHLYFYWYRQILGQKVEFLVSFYNNEISEKSEIFDDQFSVERPDGSNFTLKIRSTKLEDSAMYFCASQTGWTYEQYFGPGTRLTVT.